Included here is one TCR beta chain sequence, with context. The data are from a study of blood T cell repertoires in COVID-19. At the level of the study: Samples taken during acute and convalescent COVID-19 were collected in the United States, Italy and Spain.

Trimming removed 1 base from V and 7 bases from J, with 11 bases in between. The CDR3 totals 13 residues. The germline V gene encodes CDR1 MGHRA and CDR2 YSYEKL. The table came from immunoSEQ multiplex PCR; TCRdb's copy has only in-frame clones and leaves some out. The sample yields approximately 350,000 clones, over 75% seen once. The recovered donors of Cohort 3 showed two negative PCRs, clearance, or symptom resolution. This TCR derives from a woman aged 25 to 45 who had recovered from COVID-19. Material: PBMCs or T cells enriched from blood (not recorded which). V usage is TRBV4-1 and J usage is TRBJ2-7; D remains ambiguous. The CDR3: CASSQAPREEQYF. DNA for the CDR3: TGCGCCAGCAGCCAAGCACCCCGAGAGGAGCAGTACTTC.